The TCR beta chain under discussion was sequenced for a study of blood T cell repertoires in COVID-19. Study background: Samples came from the United States, Italy and Spain, spanning acute and convalescent COVID-19.

Seattle patient enrollment occurred during active infection, with longitudinal follow-up thereafter. The germline CDR1 and CDR2 sequences are SGHRS and YFSETQ. This CDR3 is 16 amino acids long. V lost 2 bases to trimming and J lost 1 base; unmatched junction nucleotides: 1. Data came from immunoSEQ multiplex PCR; TCRdb stores just in-frame clones and leaves some out. This table has more than 80,000 clones, less than 95% appearing once. The rearrangement links TRBV5-1 to TRBJ2-3, with TRBD2 matching 13 bases. The receptor comes from a man between 18 and 29 years old with COVID-19, enrolled during active disease. Material for sequencing was peripheral blood. The CDR3 is CASSLGTSGGTDTQYF. Here the CDR3 DNA reads TGCGCCAGCAGCTTAGGGACTAGCGGGGGCACAGATACGCAGTATTTT.